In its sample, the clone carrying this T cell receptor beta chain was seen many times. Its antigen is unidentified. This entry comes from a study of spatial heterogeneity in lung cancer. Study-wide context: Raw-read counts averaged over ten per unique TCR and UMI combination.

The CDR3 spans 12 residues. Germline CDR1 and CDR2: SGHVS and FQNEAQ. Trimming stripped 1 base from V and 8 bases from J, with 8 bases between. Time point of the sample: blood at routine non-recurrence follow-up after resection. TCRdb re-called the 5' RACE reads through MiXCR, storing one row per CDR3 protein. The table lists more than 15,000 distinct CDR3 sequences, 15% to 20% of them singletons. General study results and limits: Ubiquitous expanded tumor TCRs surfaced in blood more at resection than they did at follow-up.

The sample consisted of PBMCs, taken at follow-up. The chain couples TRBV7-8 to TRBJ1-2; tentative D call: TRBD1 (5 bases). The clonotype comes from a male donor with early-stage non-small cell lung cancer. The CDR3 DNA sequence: TGTGCCAGCAGCTTAGGTGGGGCGGGCTACACCTTC. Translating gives CASSLGGAGYTF.